Presented here are 2 T cell receptor beta chains from one specimen sequenced in a study of T-cell memory formation after mild COVID-19. MiXCR, run by TCRdb on the 5' RACE reads, gives a single entry per CDR3 protein. The table records about half a million distinct CDR3 sequences, about 18% of them present only once. Sequencing was performed on PBMCs or a T cell subset sorted from them (not recorded which). The receptors here all came from an adult woman who had mild COVID-19 (a few samples of this study predate the infection). Cell type and time point are not known.

This clonotype was detected only a few times. This chain uses TRBV12-3 or TRBV12-4 with TRBJ2-7, with 10 bases aligning to TRBD1. The CDR3 has 16 residues. Trimming at V came to 4 bases and at J to 3 bases, leaving 9 bases not matched to a gene. Here the CDR3 reads CASSSSPRDRGYEQYF. The DNA of the CDR3 is TGTGCCAGCAGTTCTTCCCCTAGGGACAGGGGCTACGAGCAGTACTTC.

This clonotype has just a few counts. The chain combines TRBV7-2 with TRBJ2-5; D perhaps matches TRBD2 (5 bases). The CDR3 sequence is 15 residues long. Trimming stripped 2 bases from V and 4 bases from J, with 14 bases between. From germline, CDR1 is SGHTA and CDR2 FQGNSA. CDR3 amino acids: CASSLSFTSPETQYF. The DNA for the CDR3 is TGTGCCAGCAGCTTATCGTTTACTAGTCCAGAGACCCAGTACTTC.